This T cell receptor (beta chain) emerged from a study of immune characteristics of hereditary and idiopathic chronic pancreatitis. Regarding the complete study: The study profiled local pancreatic immune cells and TCRbeta repertoires in hereditary and idiopathic chronic pancreatitis compared with control organ donor pancreases. TCRbeta sequencing included a few control pancreases, fewer than ten pancreases with hereditary chronic pancreatitis and about 6 pancreases with idiopathic chronic pancreatitis. Minimal in vitro experimental manipulation of pancreas-infiltrating T cells was the reason the gDNA-based approach was selected.

Summary of the overall study and its limitations: Because patient tissue could be obtained only at the time of TPIAT, differences in disease duration may have affected the immune findings. Among 13 chronic pancreatitis patients, higher numbers of productive TCR rearrangements went along with higher disease severity scores, showing a positive correlation. Compared with controls, both chronic pancreatitis groups had significantly higher TCRbeta repertoire diversity and lower clonality. Chronic pancreatitis caused by alcohol use was not included in the study.

Patients undergoing total pancreatectomy with islet autotransplantation (TPIAT) were the source of the chronic pancreatitis pancreas tissue. No known history of diabetes was present in the included chronic pancreatitis patients. For TCRbeta sequencing, genomic DNA was pulled straight from bulk pancreas tissue, skipping any T cell sorting. At two US centers, pancreas tissues from patients and organ donors were collected on a consecutive basis. This clone was detected a few times. The specificity of this receptor is unknown. No base quality information exists; no much larger clone differs at one position. Libraries were made using the immunoSEQ multiplex PCR assay. The TCRbeta CDR3 region and adjacent sequences were amplified and sequenced from pancreatic genomic DNA. The original methods were these. Repertoire diversity was assessed as a mean normalized Shannon-Wiener index, and productive clonality and productive rearrangement counts were also measured. The nonparametric Mann-Whitney U test was used to compare repertoire metrics between the control and chronic pancreatitis groups. A shared clonotype was defined as a CDR3beta sequence with the same amino acid composition and length across subjects. TCRdb obtained this table from immuneACCESS and retained in-frame rearrangements with V and J assigned. These tables miss some clones; where compared with another copy, unresolved V genes account for less than half of the shortfall, and the remainder is unexplained. From that table come the V and J calls and clone size; the DNA was used to work out D and trimming. The sample contains about 6,000 clones, over 65% of them found a single time. The biggest ten clones account for roughly 6.6% of the sample.

Sequenced: pancreas tissue with hereditary chronic pancreatitis. The source of this sequence is a human donor with chronic pancreatitis.

The nucleotide sequence is TGTGCCAAAGACAGGGGGCGCCTCCAAACGGATGAAAAACTGTTTTTT. This gives the protein CAKDRGRLQTDEKLFF. The V gene is TRBV21-1 and the J gene is TRBJ1-4; the D call of TRBD1 is as the table states it, not checked on the DNA. TRBV21-1 is an annotated pseudogene. From cysteine to phenylalanine, the CDR3 is 16 amino acids long. The read is trimmed to its CDR3 DNA, 48 bases read in frame from base 1.